This T cell receptor (beta chain) is drawn from a study of T and B cells in COVID-19 patients. Study information: The recovered patients had mostly mild to moderate COVID-19 with outpatient management. Active-infection patients were older, median 67 years, than recovered patients, median 34 years. Overall study results and limits: Highly clonal in active COVID-19, TRB repertoires exceeded healthy-donor diversity and richness at recovery.

This clonotype was seen repeatedly, ten times or more. Antigen specificity is unknown. The CDR3 sequence is 16 residues long. Per the germline V gene, CDR1 is MNHEY and CDR2 is SVGEGT. Unmatched junction bases numbered 7, after V lost 5 bases and J lost 5 bases. Blood genomic DNA input for TRB amplification was 250-500 ng. TRB rearrangements were amplified by multiplex PCR with BIOMED2 TRB-A/B primers. TCRdb processed the multiplex PCR reads anew with MiXCR; each CDR3 protein has one entry. The sample has more than 9,500 distinct CDR3 sequences, 25% to 35% seen once. V and J are TRBV6-2 or TRBV6-3 and TRBJ2-3; 13 nucleotides line up with TRBD2. The clonotype comes from a human donor who had recovered from COVID-19. Sequencing used blood. CDR3 nucleotides: TGTGCCAGCAGTATACTAGCGGGAGGGCCGGTAGATACGCAGTATTTT. It codes for CASSILAGGPVDTQYF.